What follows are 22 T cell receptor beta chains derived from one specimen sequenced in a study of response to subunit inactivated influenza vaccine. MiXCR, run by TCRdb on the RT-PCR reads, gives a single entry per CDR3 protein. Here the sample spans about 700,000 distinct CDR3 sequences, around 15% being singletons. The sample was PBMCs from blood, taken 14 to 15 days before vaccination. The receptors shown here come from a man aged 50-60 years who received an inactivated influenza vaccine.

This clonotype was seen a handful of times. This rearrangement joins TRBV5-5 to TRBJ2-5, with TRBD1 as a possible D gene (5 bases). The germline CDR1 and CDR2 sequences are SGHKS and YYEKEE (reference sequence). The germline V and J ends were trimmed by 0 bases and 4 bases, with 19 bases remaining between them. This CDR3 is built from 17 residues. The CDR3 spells CASSLGAVMGRGETQYF. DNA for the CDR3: TGTGCCAGCAGCTTGGGCGCCGTGATGGGTAGGGGAGAGACCCAGTACTTC.

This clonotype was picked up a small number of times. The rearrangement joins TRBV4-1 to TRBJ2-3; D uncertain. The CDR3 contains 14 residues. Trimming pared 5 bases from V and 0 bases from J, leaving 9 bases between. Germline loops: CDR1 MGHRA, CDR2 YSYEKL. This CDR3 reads CASSISQSTDTQYF. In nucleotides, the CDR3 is TGCGCCAGCAGCATTTCCCAGAGCACAGATACGCAGTATTTT.

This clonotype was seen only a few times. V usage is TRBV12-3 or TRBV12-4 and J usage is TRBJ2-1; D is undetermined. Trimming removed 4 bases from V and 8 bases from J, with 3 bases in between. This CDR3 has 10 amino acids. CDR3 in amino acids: CASSSYEQFF. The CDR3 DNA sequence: TGTGCCAGCAGTTCCTATGAGCAGTTCTTC.

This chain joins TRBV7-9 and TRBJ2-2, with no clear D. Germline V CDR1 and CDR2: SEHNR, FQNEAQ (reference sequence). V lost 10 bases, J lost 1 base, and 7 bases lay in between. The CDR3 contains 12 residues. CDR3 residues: CAIRGNTGELFF. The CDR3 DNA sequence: TGTGCCATCAGAGGGAACACCGGGGAGCTGTTTTTT. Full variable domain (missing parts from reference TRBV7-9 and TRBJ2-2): DTGVSQNPRHKITKRGQNVTFRCDPISEHNRLYWYRQTLGQGPEFLTYFQNEAQLEKSRLLSDRFSAERPKGSFSTLEIQRTEQGDSAMYLCAIRGNTGELFFGEGSRLTVL.

The CDR3 bases are TGTGCCTGGACAGACTTAGCTAACTATGGCTACACCTTC. This encodes CAWTDLANYGYTF. The chain couples TRBV30 to TRBJ1-2; D is unresolved. V lost 4 bases and J 0 bases, leaving 9 bases between the germline ends. Germline CDR1 reads GTSNPN; CDR2 reads SVGIG (reference sequence). CDR3 length: 13 residues. Combining the CDR3 with reference TRBV30 and TRBJ1-2 gives the whole variable domain SQTIHQWPATLVQPVGSPLSLECTVEGTSNPNLYWYRQAAGRGLQLLFYSVGIGQISSEVPQNLSASRPQDRQFILSSKKLLLSDSGFYLCAWTDLANYGYTFGSGTRLTVV.

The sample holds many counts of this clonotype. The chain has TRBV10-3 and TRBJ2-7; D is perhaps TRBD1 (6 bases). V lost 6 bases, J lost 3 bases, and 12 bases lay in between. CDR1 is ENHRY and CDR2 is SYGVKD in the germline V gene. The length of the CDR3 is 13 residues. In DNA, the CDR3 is TGTGCCATCAGCAAGGGGACATACTACGAGCAGTACTTC. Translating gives CAISKGTYYEQYF.

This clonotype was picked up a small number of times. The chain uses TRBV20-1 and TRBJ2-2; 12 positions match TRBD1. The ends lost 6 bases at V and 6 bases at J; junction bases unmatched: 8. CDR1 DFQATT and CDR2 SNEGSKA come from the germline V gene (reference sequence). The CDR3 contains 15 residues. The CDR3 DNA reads TGCAGTGCCTTAAGGGGACAGGGGGCGTCCGGGGAGCTGTTTTTT. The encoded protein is CSALRGQGASGELFF.

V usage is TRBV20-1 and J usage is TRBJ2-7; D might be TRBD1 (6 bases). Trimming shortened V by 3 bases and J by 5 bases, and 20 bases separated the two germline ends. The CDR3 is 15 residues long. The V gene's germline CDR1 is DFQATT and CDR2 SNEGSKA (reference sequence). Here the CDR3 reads CSASSWQGKKNEQYF. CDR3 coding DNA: TGCAGTGCTAGTAGTTGGCAGGGGAAGAAGAACGAGCAGTACTTC.

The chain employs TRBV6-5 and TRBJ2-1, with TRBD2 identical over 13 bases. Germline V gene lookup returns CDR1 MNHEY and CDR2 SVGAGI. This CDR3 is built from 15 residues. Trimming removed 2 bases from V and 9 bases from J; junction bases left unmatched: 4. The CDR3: CASSYTSGGATEQFF. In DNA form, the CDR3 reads TGTGCCAGCAGTTACACTAGCGGGGGGGCCACTGAGCAGTTCTTC.

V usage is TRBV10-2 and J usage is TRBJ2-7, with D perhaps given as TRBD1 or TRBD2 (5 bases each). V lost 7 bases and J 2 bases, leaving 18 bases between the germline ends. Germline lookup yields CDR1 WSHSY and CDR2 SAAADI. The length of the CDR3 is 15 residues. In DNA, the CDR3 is TGCGCCAGCACCATCCACCGGGACGGTGCCTACGAGCAGTACTTC. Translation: CASTIHRDGAYEQYF.

The CDR3 here is CSVGARLGYEQYF. The DNA for the CDR3 is TGCAGCGTTGGAGCACGGCTAGGCTACGAGCAGTACTTC. This chain connects TRBV29-1 to TRBJ2-7; no definite D call. The germline V gene encodes CDR1 SQVTM and CDR2 ANQGSEA. CDR3 size: 13 residues. The V gene lost 4 bases and the J gene lost 3 bases, with 13 bases spanning the gap.

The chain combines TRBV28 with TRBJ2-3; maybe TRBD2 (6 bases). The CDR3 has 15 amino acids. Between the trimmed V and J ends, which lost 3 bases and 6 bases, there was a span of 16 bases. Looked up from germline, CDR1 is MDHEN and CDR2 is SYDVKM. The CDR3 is CASSFGAGPQDTQYF. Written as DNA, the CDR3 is TGTGCCAGCAGTTTCGGTGCGGGACCCCAGGATACGCAGTATTTT.

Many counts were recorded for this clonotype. Here the CDR3 reads CASGSGGIKNEQFF. CDR3 sequence (DNA): TGTGCCAGCGGTTCAGGGGGGATTAAGAATGAGCAGTTCTTC. The chain has TRBV11-1 and TRBJ2-1, with D maybe TRBD1 (7 bases). V lost 8 bases and J lost 7, with 18 bases in between. There are 14 residues in the CDR3. Germline V gene data show CDR1 as SGHAT and CDR2 as FQDESV (reference sequence).

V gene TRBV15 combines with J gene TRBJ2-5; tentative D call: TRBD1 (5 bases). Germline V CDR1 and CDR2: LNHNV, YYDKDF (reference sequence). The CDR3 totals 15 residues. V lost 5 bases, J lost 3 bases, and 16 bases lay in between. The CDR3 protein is CATSGLQESKETQYF. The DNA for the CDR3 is TGTGCCACCAGCGGCCTACAGGAATCAAAAGAGACCCAGTACTTC.

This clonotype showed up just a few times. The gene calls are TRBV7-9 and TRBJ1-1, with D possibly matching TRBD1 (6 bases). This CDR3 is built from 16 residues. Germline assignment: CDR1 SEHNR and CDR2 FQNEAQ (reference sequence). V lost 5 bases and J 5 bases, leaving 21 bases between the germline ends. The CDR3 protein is CASSPGDRDPRTEAFF. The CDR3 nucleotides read TGTGCCAGCAGCCCAGGGGATCGGGACCCGAGGACTGAAGCTTTCTTT.

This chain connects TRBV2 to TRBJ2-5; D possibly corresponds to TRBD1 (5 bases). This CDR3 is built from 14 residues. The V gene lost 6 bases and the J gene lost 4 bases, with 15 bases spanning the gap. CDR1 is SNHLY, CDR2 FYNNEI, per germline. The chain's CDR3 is CASSQARAGETQYF. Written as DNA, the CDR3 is TGTGCCAGCAGCCAGGCCAGGGCCGGAGAGACCCAGTACTTC.

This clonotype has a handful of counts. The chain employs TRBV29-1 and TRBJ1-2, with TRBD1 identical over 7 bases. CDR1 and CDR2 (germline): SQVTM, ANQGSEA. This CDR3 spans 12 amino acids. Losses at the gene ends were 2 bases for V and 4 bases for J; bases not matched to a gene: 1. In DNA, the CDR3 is TGCAGCGTTGAACAGGGGGTCTATGGCTACACCTTC. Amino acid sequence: CSVEQGVYGYTF.

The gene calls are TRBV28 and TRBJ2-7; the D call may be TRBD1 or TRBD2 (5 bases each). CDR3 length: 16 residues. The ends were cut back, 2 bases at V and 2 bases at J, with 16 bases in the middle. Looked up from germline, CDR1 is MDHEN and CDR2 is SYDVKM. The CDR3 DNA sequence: TGTGCCAGCAGTTTAGTCCTGGGGACCGGAACCTACGAGCAGTACTTC. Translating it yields CASSLVLGTGTYEQYF.

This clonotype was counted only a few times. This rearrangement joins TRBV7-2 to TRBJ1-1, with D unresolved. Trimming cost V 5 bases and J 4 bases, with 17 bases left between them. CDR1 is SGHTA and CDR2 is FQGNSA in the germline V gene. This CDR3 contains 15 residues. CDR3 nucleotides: TGTGCCAGCAGCCCACGTAGTGCGGGATTCACTGAAGCTTTCTTT. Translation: CASSPRSAGFTEAFF.

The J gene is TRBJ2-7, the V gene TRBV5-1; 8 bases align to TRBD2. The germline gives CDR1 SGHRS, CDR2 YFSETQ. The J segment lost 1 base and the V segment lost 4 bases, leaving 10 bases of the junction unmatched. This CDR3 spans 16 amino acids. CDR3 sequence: CASSPGGLAGSYEQYF. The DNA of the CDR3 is TGCGCCAGCAGCCCGGGGGGTTTAGCGGGGTCCTACGAGCAGTACTTC.

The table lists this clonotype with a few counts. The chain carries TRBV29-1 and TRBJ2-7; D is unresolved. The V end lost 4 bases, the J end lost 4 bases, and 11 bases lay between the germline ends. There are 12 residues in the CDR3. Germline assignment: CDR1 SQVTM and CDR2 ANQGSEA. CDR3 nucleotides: TGCAGCGTTGGCCCCCGGGTTTACGAGCAGTACTTC. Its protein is CSVGPRVYEQYF.

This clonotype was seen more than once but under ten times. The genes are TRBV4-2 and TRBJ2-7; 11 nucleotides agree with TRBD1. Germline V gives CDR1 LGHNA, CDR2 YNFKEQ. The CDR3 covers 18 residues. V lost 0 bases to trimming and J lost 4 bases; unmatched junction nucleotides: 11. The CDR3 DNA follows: TGTGCCAGCAGCCAAGATCCTCTGGGACAGGGGGGACTATACGAGCAGTACTTC. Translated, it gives CASSQDPLGQGGLYEQYF.